This TCR beta chain was observed in a study of cytomegalovirus exposure and HLA in healthy donors (dated by TCRdb to about 2017). Describing the broader study: An earlier analysis of 587 of the donors reported over 250 Gb of sequence data and 117 million unique TCR beta sequences obtained from about 179 million T cells. An early release that covered some 630 HLA-typed donors contained 250 to 350 gigabases of sequencing data and about 93 million unique TCR sequences. The genetic ancestry cluster associated with self-reported Caucasian donors included over 80% of the 398 genotyped donors. The study aimed to test whether signatures of past pathogen exposure could be identified by cataloging public T cell receptors. The study profiled the T cell repertoires of under 850 subjects by immunosequencing and related them to cytomegalovirus serostatus. In addition to the first cohort of approximately 670 subjects, a separate validation cohort of 120 different subjects was used. To predict cytomegalovirus infection status, the study combined high-throughput TCR immunosequencing, statistical association of individual TCRs with disease status, and machine learning. A later analysis re-analyzed previously published TCR beta repertoires from 550 to 700 donors and added high-resolution HLA genotyping to study TCR occurrence patterns. The later analysis used no new phenotypic data to find candidate immune exposures, relying instead on TCR beta sequences and their occurrence across donors. In an earlier analysis of 587 of the donors, high-throughput TCR beta sequencing was used to judge whether each TCR beta V gene segment behaved as functional or pseudogenic. Donor age, sex, ethnicity and CMV serostatus were compiled alongside the repertoire data. A later genetic analysis took genome-wide SNP genotypes for about three fifths of the roughly 670 donors and used that subset as a discovery cohort. All discovery cohort repertoires had been generated on a single sequencing platform. Class I and class II HLA loci were covered by the typing at four-digit resolution. Typing coverage differed by locus: A, B, C, DRB1 and DQB1 were typed in roughly 620-630 donors, DQA1 in about 500, DPA1 in some 610, and DPB1 in 450 to 480. Roughly five DR-DQ haplotypes were handled as single units for association and clustering, since linkage in the cohort was strong. On average, about 240,000 unique TCR beta nucleotide sequences were sequenced per donor among some 430 genotyped donors of the cohort, with about 19% of those sequences being non-productive.

Compared with germline, V lacks 6 bases and J lacks 10 bases; bases without a gene match: 8. CDR1 and CDR2 are drawn from the germline V gene (reference sequence): MNHNY, SVGAGI. The CDR3 measures 13 amino acids from cysteine to phenylalanine. Just the 39-base CDR3 DNA is kept, in frame starting at base 1. Preparation of the library involved the immunoSEQ multiplex PCR assay. For the multiplex PCR, a mixture combining 60 forward primers for TCR Vbeta segments and 13 reverse primers for TCR Jbeta segments was used. The CDR3 region of rearranged TCR beta genes was amplified from genomic DNA with a multiplex PCR assay. The Illumina HiSeq System was used to sequence the amplified TCR beta libraries as 87-base-pair reads. As for how the authors treated the data: A later analysis counted about 80 million unique TCR beta chains across the 700 or so repertoires, and 10 million to 11 million of these chains were shared by at least two donors. Raw reads were error-corrected and collapsed into unique sequences with a nearest-neighbor algorithm that merged closely related sequences to remove PCR and sequencing errors. To assign V, D and J gene segments, CDR3 sequences were aligned to IMGT reference sequences. For a sequence to be retained, a match of at least six nucleotides to both a V gene segment and a J gene segment was required. A rearrangement counted as productive if the CDR3 had no stop codons and remained in frame with V and J, and every other rearrangement counted as non-productive. Following IMGT convention, CDR3 was defined as the stretch from the second conserved V-encoded cysteine to the conserved J-encoded phenylalanine. The earlier analysis of 550 to 650 of the donors excluded any sequence lacking an unambiguous match to a single V gene segment. An earlier analysis of around 600 of the donors classified V segments as functional when productive rearrangements were above 56.7% and as segregating when the standard deviation between donors was above 5%. A statistical classification framework was built to diagnose cytomegalovirus status from the catalog of TCR beta chain sequences. A later analysis assigned V and J genes by comparing TCR nucleotide sequences with IMGT/GENE-DB human TR gene sequences. A later analysis assigned CDR3 sequences and most-parsimonious VDJ recombination scenarios with the TCRdist pipeline. In a later analysis, every TCR beta chain was defined by the combination of its CDR3 amino acid sequence and its V-gene family, and reads without a unique V-gene family were dropped. In a later analysis, some 600 highly shared, low-generation-probability nucleotide sequences were removed to address suspected cross-contamination and a sequencing artifact. In a later analysis, a clonal expansion index was calculated for each public chain from normalized within-repertoire ranks of inferred template counts. In a later analysis, generation probabilities were computed with a VDJ recombination model fitted to out-of-frame rearrangements, and the resulting probabilities were checked against IGoR. Hypergeometric tests were used in a later analysis to score TCR-TCR, TCR-HLA and TCR-CMV co-occurrence, with a repertoire-size bias correction applied to the TCR pairs. False discovery rates were estimated in a later analysis by permuting HLA or CMV assignments 20 times. A later analysis grouped co-occurring TCRs with DBSCAN, adding TCRdist sequence similarity when clustering within HLA-allele-positive subsets. Repertoires with fewer than 30,000 or more than 120,000 public chains, plus five repertoires with anomalous nucleotide sharing, were excluded from co-occurrence clustering. Entries here come from immuneACCESS through TCRdb and include only in-frame sequences with V and J called. Some clones fail to appear in such tables; in the studies checked, an unresolved V gene covers under half of the shortfall, and the cause of the remainder is unknown. The D gene and trimming were derived from the DNA, and the V and J assignments and clone size from that table. The table for this sample lists 150,000 to 200,000 clones; approximately 70% of them were counted only once. The biggest ten clones account for 4.5% to 5% of the sample.

As to this clone: Its antigen is not yet known. No much larger clone is present one base from it, and per-base qualities are unavailable.

The cohort consisted of some 730 healthy bone marrow donors. At the time of sampling, every cohort member was nominally healthy, though immune exposures that went unrecorded were likely present. The donor tested CMV seropositive and was one of the 289 seropositive cohort members. A peripheral blood sample was collected from each donor, and TCR beta sequencing was performed on peripheral blood mononuclear cells. Genomic DNA was extracted from the blood cell samples with the Qiagen DNeasy Blood Extraction Kit. What the authors observed across the whole study: Compared with equally common non-associated chains, HLA-associated TCR beta chains in a later analysis were more clonally expanded and had lower generation probabilities. A further reported finding was that TCR beta sequences accurately predicted the HLA-A and HLA-B alleles for most subjects in the first cohort. This cohort had only TCR beta chains sequenced, and the lack of alpha or paired-chain data limited which features could be detected. Some IMGT-functional V segments, including TRBV6-2 and TRBV6-3, could not be told apart with the 87-base-pair reads, so those segments were excluded. Most TCR sequences were observed very rarely across donors, whereas some public TCRs were present in many individuals. Most CMV-associated TCR beta chains appeared to be HLA-restricted in a later analysis, and the HLA associations seemed to be driven largely by CMV exposure. At a false discovery rate of 0.05, a later analysis linked 15,000 to 20,000 TCR beta sequences to specific HLA alleles. Correlated functional status among segregating V segments might reflect linkage disequilibrium, but an unknown experimental factor could not be ruled out. In an earlier analysis of around 500 of the donors, most TCR beta V segments appeared in productive rearrangements about 90% or about 30% of the time, broadly matching IMGT annotations. The study listed 170 or so TCR beta chains as associated with cytomegalovirus. When HLA alleles, especially DR and DQ, strongly co-occurred, TCR associations were difficult to assign to individual alleles. About 17 rarely observed V segments, including chromosome 9 orphons, were excluded from the earlier analysis of a few hundred of the donors because counts were too low. A cluster of highly shared sequence variants was judged likely to be a technical artifact of the sequencing pipeline. In a later analysis, TCR association rates were found to vary across HLA loci, with the most associated TCRs seen for DRB1 alleles and the fewest for HLA-C alleles. According to a later analysis, parvovirus B19, influenza, CMV and Epstein-Barr virus appeared linked to several top co-occurrence clusters. CMV serostatus was the only immune exposure information available for the cohort. Cytomegalovirus status was reported to be diagnosed by the classifier with high specificity and sensitivity in both the original and validation cohorts. A few of the identified cytomegalovirus-associated TCR beta chains were confirmed in vitro to be specific for cytomegalovirus antigens. It was suggested by the authors that the approach could potentially be generalized to other disease states and immunological phenotypes. Sequencing depth was assumed to be roughly uniform across donors in the presence/absence analyses, though that assumption may not hold. V-gene and J-gene trimming of TCR beta chains was associated with a missense DCLRE1C variant in a later genetic analysis, and the association was replicated in an independent cohort. A later genetic analysis reported fewer N-insertions in productive TCRs among donors in an Asian-associated ancestry cluster than the roughly 700-donor mean. Because HLA typing was missing for some donors at each locus, association tests included only the typed subset.

The V and J segments used are TRBV6-6 and TRBJ1-4, with 7 bases aligning to TRBD1. The clonotype comes from a young man in good health and CMV-seropositive. The sequenced sample consisted of PBMCs. The CDR3 protein: CASRTGTEGKLFF. In nucleotides, the sequence is TGTGCCAGCAGGACCGGGACAGAGGGAAAACTGTTTTTT.